Below are 11 T cell receptor beta chains sequenced from a single sample in a study of response to subunit inactivated influenza vaccine. TCRdb recomputed calls from the RT-PCR reads with MiXCR, one row per CDR3 protein. Here the sample spans roughly 790,000 distinct CDR3 sequences, about 20% being singletons. This material consisted of PBMCs from blood, taken approximately 5 days after vaccination. The receptors originated from a man between 50 and 59 years old who received an inactivated influenza vaccine.

The chain links TRBV10-1 to TRBJ2-1; TRBD2 matches 10 bases. The junction had 2 bases not matched to a gene; V was cut back by 4 bases and J by 5 bases. The V gene's germline CDR1 is WNHNN and CDR2 SYGVQD (reference sequence). The CDR3 sequence is 14 residues long. The CDR3 reads CASSVSGGNNEQFF. The CDR3 DNA is TGCGCCAGCAGTGTTAGCGGGGGGAACAATGAGCAGTTCTTC.

The genes are TRBV6-2 or TRBV6-3 and TRBJ2-2; 8 nucleotides align to TRBD1. Per germline, CDR1 MNHEY and CDR2 SVGEGT. V trimming: 7 bases; J trimming: 2 bases; junction bases outside the gene matches: 3. The CDR3 has 14 residues. The CDR3 DNA reads TGTGCCAGCAATGACAGGGGTAACACCGGGGAGCTGTTTTTT. This translates into CASNDRGNTGELFF.

This clonotype was counted only a few times. The rearrangement links TRBV4-1 to TRBJ2-4; 9 bases are a match to TRBD1. V shed 4 bases, J shed 6 bases, and the junction held 1 base outside the gene matches. The CDR3 is 13 amino acids. Germline CDR1 and CDR2: MGHRA and YSYEKL. The CDR3 DNA reads as TGCGCCAGCAGCCGGACAGGGGCAAACATTCAGTACTTC. Its translation: CASSRTGANIQYF.

V gene TRBV20-1 combines with J gene TRBJ2-1, with 14 bases matching TRBD2. This CDR3 spans 16 amino acids. Looked up from germline, CDR1 is DFQATT and CDR2 is SNEGSKA (reference sequence). Losses at the gene ends were 6 bases for V and 6 bases for J; bases not matched to a gene: 10. CDR3 in amino acids: CSATGTSGSSGNEQFF. The CDR3 region has the DNA TGCAGTGCCACCGGGACTAGCGGGAGTTCAGGCAATGAGCAGTTCTTC.

The chain links TRBV10-3 to TRBJ1-2; 7 bases are a match to TRBD1. The CDR3 contains 15 residues. Losses at the gene ends were 2 bases for V and 4 bases for J; bases not matched to a gene: 7. Germline V gene lookup returns CDR1 ENHRY and CDR2 SYGVKD. The CDR3 DNA follows: TGTGCCATCAGTGAGCTCACCACAGGGGTCTATGGCTACACCTTC. As protein: CAISELTTGVYGYTF.

This clonotype was observed a handful of times. This rearrangement joins TRBV7-3 to TRBJ2-2; D is unresolved. CDR3 size: 12 residues. V dropped 5 bases and J dropped 2 bases, with 3 bases sitting between them. The V gene's germline CDR1 is SGHTA and CDR2 FQGTGA. The CDR3: CASSANTGELFF. The CDR3 coding sequence is TGTGCCAGCAGCGCAAACACCGGGGAGCTGTTTTTT.

The V gene is TRBV20-1, the J gene TRBJ2-3; 7 bases line up with TRBD1. The V gene's germline CDR1 is DFQATT and CDR2 SNEGSKA (reference sequence). The V gene end was trimmed by 1 base and the J gene end by 5 bases; junction bases not matched to a gene: 18. CDR3 length: 18 residues. CDR3 residues: CSARVSRSTGYMVDTQYF. In nucleotides, the CDR3 is TGCAGTGCTAGAGTTAGCCGGTCGACAGGGTATATGGTAGATACGCAGTATTTT.

This clonotype occurred a few times. CDR3 nucleotide sequence: TGTGCCATCGGGACAGGGTTTTACGAGCAGTACTTC. Translation: CAIGTGFYEQYF. The chain has TRBV10-3 and TRBJ2-7; TRBD1 matches at 9 bases. CDR1 is ENHRY and CDR2 is SYGVKD in the germline V gene. Trimming cost V 8 bases and J 4 bases; bases outside gene matches: 3. The CDR3 length is 12 residues.

This clonotype has just a few counts. The V gene is TRBV4-1, the J gene TRBJ1-4; no clear D. Between the trimmed V and J ends, which lost 0 bases and 5 bases, there was a span of 13 bases. Looked up from germline, CDR1 is MGHRA and CDR2 is YSYEKL. This CDR3 has 16 residues. CDR3 bases: TGCGCCAGCAGCCAAGATCGCGCAGGCCCAAATGAAAAACTGTTTTTT. Translated, it gives CASSQDRAGPNEKLFF.

This clonotype was picked up a small number of times. This rearrangement joins TRBV29-1 to TRBJ1-4; possibly TRBD1 for D (5 bases). CDR1 SQVTM and CDR2 ANQGSEA come from the germline V gene. The CDR3 is 13 amino acids. V lost 7 bases and J lost 7, with 16 bases in between. CDR3 in DNA: TGCAGCGGCCGGGGGACGGGCGGTGAAAAACTGTTTTTT. Encoded protein: CSGRGTGGEKLFF.

V and J are TRBV20-1 and TRBJ2-3; 8 bases agree with TRBD2. CDR3 size: 14 residues. With 7 bases clipped from V and 4 bases from J, the junction kept 10 bases outside the gene matches. Germline CDR1 and CDR2: DFQATT and SNEGSKA (reference sequence). DNA of the CDR3: TGCAGTGTAGGAGGACTAGCATCATCAGATACGCAGTATTTT. Translated: CSVGGLASSDTQYF.